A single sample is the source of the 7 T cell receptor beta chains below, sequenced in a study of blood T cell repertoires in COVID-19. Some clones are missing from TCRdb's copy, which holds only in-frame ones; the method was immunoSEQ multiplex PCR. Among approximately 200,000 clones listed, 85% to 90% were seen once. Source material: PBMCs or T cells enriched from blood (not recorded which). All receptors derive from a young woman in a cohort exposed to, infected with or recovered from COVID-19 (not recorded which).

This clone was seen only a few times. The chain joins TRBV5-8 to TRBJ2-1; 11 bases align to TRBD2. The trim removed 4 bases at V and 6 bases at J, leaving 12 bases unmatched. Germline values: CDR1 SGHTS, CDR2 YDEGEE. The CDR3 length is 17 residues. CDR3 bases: TGTGCCAGCAGCCTGGGGACTAGCGGCCAATTGGGCAATGAGCAGTTCTTC. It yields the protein CASSLGTSGQLGNEQFF.

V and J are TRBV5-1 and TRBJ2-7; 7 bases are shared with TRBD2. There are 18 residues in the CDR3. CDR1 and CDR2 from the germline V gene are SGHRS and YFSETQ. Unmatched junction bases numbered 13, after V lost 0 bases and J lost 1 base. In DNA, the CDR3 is TGCGCCAGCAGCTTGGTGGAAACGGGGGGTACCAAATCCTACGAGCAGTACTTC. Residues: CASSLVETGGTKSYEQYF.

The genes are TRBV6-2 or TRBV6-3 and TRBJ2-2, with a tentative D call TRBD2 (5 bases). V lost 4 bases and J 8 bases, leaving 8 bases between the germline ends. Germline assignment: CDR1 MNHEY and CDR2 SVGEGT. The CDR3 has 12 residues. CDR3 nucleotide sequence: TGTGCCAGCAGTTTCACGGGAGGGGAGCTGTTTTTT. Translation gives CASSFTGGELFF.

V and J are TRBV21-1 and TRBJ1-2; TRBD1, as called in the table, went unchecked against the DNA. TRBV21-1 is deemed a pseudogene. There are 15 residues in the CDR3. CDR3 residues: CASSLGGARGYGYTF. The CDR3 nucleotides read TGTGCCAGCAGCTTAGGGGGTGCCAGGGGCTATGGCTACACCTTC.

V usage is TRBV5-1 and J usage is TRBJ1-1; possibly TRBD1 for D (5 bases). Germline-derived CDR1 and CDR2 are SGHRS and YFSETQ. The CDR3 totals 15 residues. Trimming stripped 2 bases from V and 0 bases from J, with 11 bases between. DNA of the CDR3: TGCGCCAGCAGCTTAACCCGACAGTTGAACACTGAAGCTTTCTTT. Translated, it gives CASSLTRQLNTEAFF. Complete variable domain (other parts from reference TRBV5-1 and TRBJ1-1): KAGVTQTPRYLIKTRGQQVTLSCSPISGHRSVSWYQQTPGQGLQFLFEYFSETQRNKGNFPGRFSGRQFSNSRSEMNVSTLELGDSALYLCASSLTRQLNTEAFFGQGTRLTVV.

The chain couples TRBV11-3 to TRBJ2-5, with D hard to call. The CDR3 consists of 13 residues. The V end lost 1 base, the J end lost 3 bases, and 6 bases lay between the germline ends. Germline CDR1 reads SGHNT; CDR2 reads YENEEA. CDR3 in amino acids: CASSLGEEETQYF. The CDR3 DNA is TGTGCCAGCAGCTTAGGAGAGGAAGAGACCCAGTACTTC.

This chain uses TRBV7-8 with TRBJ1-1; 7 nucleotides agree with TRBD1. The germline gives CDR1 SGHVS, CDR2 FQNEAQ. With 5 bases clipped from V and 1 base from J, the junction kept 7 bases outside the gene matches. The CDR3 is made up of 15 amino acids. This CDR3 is CASSPSGTENTEAFF. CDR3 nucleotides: TGTGCCAGCAGCCCTAGTGGGACAGAGAACACTGAAGCTTTCTTT.